This entry lists 10 T cell receptor beta chains sequenced from one sample in a study of CD8+ T cells in alopecia areata. RNA was extracted and reverse transcribed into cDNA as the sequencing template. Profiled with immunoSEQ multiplex PCR; TCRdb holds only in-frame clones, not every one. The sample has hundreds of thousands of clones, about three fifths seen once; the top ten hold just over 0.45%. The input for sequencing was CD4+ T cells sorted from blood, taken at week 0. The receptors come from a human donor with alopecia areata.

This clone was detected a few times. The chain carries TRBV19 and TRBJ1-1, with 9 bases fitting TRBD1. CDR1 is LNHDA and CDR2 is SQIVND in the germline V gene (reference sequence). Losses at the gene ends were 5 bases for V and 5 bases for J; bases not matched to a gene: 3. CDR3 length equals 13 residues. CDR3 loop: CASSLDRGTEAFF. As DNA, the CDR3 is TGTGCCAGTAGTTTGGACAGGGGAACTGAAGCTTTCTTT.

The chain recombines TRBV9 with TRBJ1-1; D perhaps matches TRBD1 (5 bases). V lost 4 bases to trimming and J lost 0 bases, with 10 bases between them. The CDR3 is 14 residues long. Germline V gene sequence: CDR1 SGDLS, CDR2 YYNGEE. CDR3 bases: TGTGCCAGCAGCCGGACATTATTGAACACTGAAGCTTTCTTT. It codes for CASSRTLLNTEAFF.

This clone was recorded only once. This chain joins TRBV15 and TRBJ2-4; 8 bases line up with TRBD1. V dropped 6 bases and J dropped 0; count of bases not matched to a gene: 7. CDR3 size: 16 residues. In germline, CDR1 is LNHNV, CDR2 YYDKDF (reference sequence). DNA for the CDR3: TGTGCCACCAGGAGGGACAGGACGCTAGCCAAAAACATTCAGTACTTC. Translating it yields CATRRDRTLAKNIQYF.

The chain joins TRBV5-4 to TRBJ2-5; D may be TRBD1 (5 bases). The CDR3 spans 15 residues. Germline values: CDR1 SGHNT, CDR2 YYREEE (reference sequence). V lost 4 bases and J lost 1, with 14 bases in between. The CDR3 is CASSRGNGFQETQYF. The CDR3 DNA follows: TGTGCCAGCAGCAGGGGAAACGGATTCCAAGAGACCCAGTACTTC.

This chain uses TRBV15 with TRBJ2-3, with D possibly matching TRBD2 (5 bases). CDR3 size: 21 residues. Trimming took off 1 base at V and 4 bases at J, with 30 bases between the two ends. Germline assignment: CDR1 LNHNV and CDR2 YYDKDF (reference sequence). CDR3 region: CATSRVALGNYFDWGADTQYF. The CDR3 nucleotides read TGTGCCACCAGCAGAGTGGCCTTGGGTAACTACTTTGACTGGGGAGCAGATACGCAGTATTTT. Together with reference TRBV15 and TRBJ2-3, the CDR3 gives the full variable domain: DAMVIQNPRYQVTQFGKPVTLSCSQTLNHNVMYWYQQKSSQAPKLLFHYYDKDFNNEADTPDNFQSRRPNTSFCFLDIRSPGLGDTAMYLCATSRVALGNYFDWGADTQYFGPGTRLTVL.

Remarks on this clone: The junction and the germline gene differ at one end; a read error may be behind it. This chain uses TRBV7-7 with TRBJ2-3; no definite D call. From germline, CDR1 is SSHAT and CDR2 FNYEAQ (reference sequence). There are 13 residues in the CDR3. The CDR3 DNA reads TGTGCTAGCAGCTCCCGCACGGCAGATACGCAGTATTTT. Translated, it gives CASSSRTADTQYF.

Concerning this clone itself: Other DNA sequences of this sample code for an identical CDR3. The chain uses TRBV30 and TRBJ1-5, with TRBD1 matching 9 bases. V shed 1 base and J 5 bases; nucleotides not matched to a gene: 0. Germline V CDR1 and CDR2: GTSNPN, SVGIG (reference sequence). This CDR3 spans 13 amino acids. The CDR3 loop is CAWSGQGDQPQHF. The CDR3 DNA follows: TGTGCCTGGAGTGGACAGGGGGATCAGCCCCAGCATTTT.

This clone was observed a few times. This sample also contains other DNA sequences that code for the same CDR3. The chain joins TRBV6-1 to TRBJ2-6; D uncertain. Per germline, CDR1 MNHNS and CDR2 SASEGT. The CDR3 is 14 amino acids. Trimming stripped 1 base from V and 2 bases from J, with 3 bases between. The CDR3 reads CASSEGAGANVLTF. Here the CDR3 DNA reads TGTGCCAGCAGTGAAGGGGCTGGGGCCAACGTCCTGACTTTC.

This clone showed up just a few times. The chain has TRBV30 and TRBJ1-1; tentatively, D is TRBD1 (6 bases). Deletions cut 5 bases from V and 4 bases from J, with 20 bases between. The CDR3 length is 15 residues. Germline values: CDR1 GTSNPN, CDR2 SVGIG (reference sequence). The CDR3 DNA reads TGTGCCTGGCTCCGGGACAATCGGTTAGGCACTGAAGCTTTCTTT. It encodes CAWLRDNRLGTEAFF.

About this clone: A far larger clone is just one base off, so this is likely a read error. The chain carries TRBV11-2 and TRBJ2-5, with unresolved D. The CDR3 is 12 residues long. V lost 1 base and J 5 bases, leaving 5 bases between the germline ends. Germline CDR1 reads SGHAT; CDR2 reads FQNNGV. The chain's CDR3 is CASSLGRETQYF. CDR3 DNA: TGTGCCAGCAGCTTAGGGCGGGAGACCCAGTACTTC.